This T cell receptor beta chain was found in a study of shared clonotypes between healthy human individuals. Regarding the study as a whole: Rarefaction exposed incomplete sorted-subset sequencing despite large depth.

V was pared by 6 bases and J by 1 base, with 16 bases between. In germline, CDR1 is SGHVS, CDR2 FNYEAQ. The CDR3 covers 15 residues. Measured with immunoSEQ multiplex PCR; TCRdb has only the in-frame clones, and not every one. The data hold around 1.4 million clones, with 97% to 99% observed a single time. Comment on this clone: Its target is unknown.

The rearrangement joins TRBV7-6 to TRBJ2-7; no clear D. The origin of this receptor is a young man in good health. The sample taken for sequencing was naive CD4+ T cells sorted from blood. Subset described: CD45RA+ positively selected. This CDR3 is CASSNSDAGSYEQYF. For the CDR3, the DNA is TGTGCCAGCAGTAACTCGGACGCCGGTTCCTACGAGCAGTACTTC.